The present TCR beta chain was sequenced within a study of blood T cell repertoires in COVID-19. Across the whole study: Sites in the United States, Italy and Spain provided acute and convalescent COVID-19 samples. From T cells, B-cell-depleted T cells, or PBMCs came the material, which was cDNA or gDNA.

The V end was cut by 6 bases, the J end by 11 bases, with 10 bases between. Per germline, CDR1 SNHLY and CDR2 FYNNEI. The CDR3 has 10 residues. As handled by the study authors: Nucleated cell number was recorded as an estimate derived from reference gene primer amplification. TCRdb keeps only in-frame clones here, not all; method: immunoSEQ multiplex PCR. V and J calls and clone size are copied from that table; D and trimming were computed from the DNA. This repertoire shows about 33,000 clones, around 90% found once; its top ten account for around 6.5%. The TCR originated in a human donor in a cohort sampled during active COVID-19. Sequencing used peripheral blood. V gene TRBV2 combines with J gene TRBJ1-1; D call uncertain. CDR3 nucleotides: TGTGCCAGCAGCGGACTTAGTGCTTTCTTT. Translated, it gives CASSGLSAFF.